This TCR beta chain was profiled in a study of response to subunit inactivated influenza vaccine. Study-wide points: Few new T cells, the authors suggested, are recruited by each seasonal influenza vaccination.

In TCRdb, the RT-PCR reads were re-called with MiXCR into one record per CDR3 protein. The sample includes about 240,000 distinct CDR3 sequences, 9.5% to 15% of them seen just once. As for this clonotype: Antigen: not known.

Germline V CDR1 and CDR2: SEHNR, FQNEAQ (reference sequence). Trimming removed 5 bases at V and 4 bases at J, with 13 bases between. The CDR3 has 14 amino acids. Sequencing was performed on non-naive T cells sorted from PBMCs, taken roughly 2 weeks before vaccination. The receptor's source is a man over 45 who received an inactivated influenza vaccine. V usage is TRBV7-9 and J usage is TRBJ2-3; no definite D call. The CDR3 sequence is CASSTLPYPDTQYF. CDR3 nucleotides: TGTGCCAGCAGCACACTTCCATACCCAGATACGCAGTATTTT.